The rows below give T cell receptor beta chains drawn from one sample of a study of blood T cell repertoires in COVID-19. Libraries were prepared by immunoSEQ multiplex PCR; TCRdb keeps only in-frame clonotypes and omits some of them. The repertoire holds 90,000 or so clones, with 89% as singletons. Material: peripheral blood. Receptor source: a woman of 80 years or more with active COVID-19. Both conserved end residues are part of each CDR3. The order of the fields is J gene, V gene, clone size, CDR3 protein. Where a row states a size, it is once, few, many or the class of an expanded clone; other rows omit it.

TRBJ2-1	TRBV9	NA	CASSPGSSGSYNEQFF
TRBJ1-1	TRBV28	NA	CASSSSWTGKTEAFF
TRBJ2-1	TRBV6-5	once	CASSPVAGRPEQFF
TRBJ2-3	TRBV29-1	NA	CSVEGTREFRDTQYF
TRBJ2-1	TRBV19	NA	CASSPTSYNEQFF
TRBJ2-1	TRBV6-1	NA	CASSENLGGNEQFF
TRBJ2-5	TRBV28	NA	CASSTGGGGTQYF
TRBJ2-7	TRBV5-1	NA	CASSLASSFGGGAGGRTYEQYF
TRBJ2-5	TRBV7-9	NA	CASALGQGEEETQYF
TRBJ1-1	TRBV15	NA	CATRLTGGSEAFF
TRBJ2-1	TRBV7-2	NA	CASSPDRTSGSYNEQFF
TRBJ2-3	TRBV18	NA	CASSPDRGTDTQYF
TRBJ1-4	TRBV27	NA	CASSSTGVREKLFF
TRBJ2-2	TRBV16	few	CASSPGTSYGELFF
TRBJ2-1	TRBV27	NA	CASKTSGPRNEQFF
TRBJ2-5	TRBV6-2/TRBV6-3	NA	CASSYSSGVGQYF